This T cell receptor (beta chain) was sequenced during a study of blood T cell repertoires in COVID-19. Study-level information: Both acute and convalescent COVID-19 samples were obtained from the United States, Italy and Spain.

J lost 3 bases, V lost 5 bases, and 4 bases had no gene match. Per germline, CDR1 SQVTM and CDR2 ANQGSEA. The CDR3 has 13 residues. In the source study's methods: Estimation of nucleated cell counts relied on the amplification of reference gene primers. Here immunoSEQ multiplex PCR was the method, and the copy in TCRdb shows in-frame clones only, minus some. V and J calls and clone size follow that table, whereas D and trimming were derived from the DNA. The table has about 83,000 clones, about nine tenths seen once. The sequence was obtained from a woman aged 50 to 60 with active or convalescent COVID-19. The chain couples TRBV29-1 to TRBJ2-3, with TRBD1 matching 8 bases. Sequenced: peripheral blood. The CDR3 loop reads CSVIRGRTDTQYF. CDR3 nucleotide sequence: TGCAGCGTTATCAGGGGGCGAACAGATACGCAGTATTTT.